This T cell receptor (beta chain) was profiled in a study of regulatory T cells in long-lasting Graves disease. The CDR3 spans 16 residues. V gave up 1 base and J gave up 0 bases, with 10 bases separating them. The germline CDR1 and CDR2 sequences are LGHDT and YNNKEL (reference sequence). In building TCR beta libraries, iRepertoire HTBI primers were used together with Arm-PCR of CDR3 regions. TCRdb reanalysed the multiplex PCR reads using MiXCR and keeps one entry per CDR3 protein. The table records around 510,000 distinct CDR3 sequences, more than 20% of them present only once. This clonotype was counted only a few times. Time point indicated: persistent/refractory GD, antithyroid drugs over 5 years with positive TRAb. From RNA extracted from PBMCs, the TCR library was made.

V and J are TRBV3-1 and TRBJ1-5, with a possible D match to TRBD1 (5 bases). The receptor was isolated from a female donor with Graves disease. Sequenced here: peripheral blood mononuclear cells (PBMCs), sampled when the disease was refractory, from a patient treated with antithyroid drugs. CDR3 sequence reads: CASSQAGRYSNQPQHF. The CDR3 DNA reads TGTGCCAGCAGCCAAGCGGGACGGTATAGCAATCAGCCCCAGCATTTT.